This T cell receptor beta chain was profiled in a study of shared clonotypes between healthy human individuals. General study findings and limits: Naive CD4 clonotypes overlapped across a handful of donors at roughly 5.1%. Clonotype sharing among donors, it was expected, would be affected by sequencing depth.

Adults of Caucasian background living in Nashville, Tennessee made up all donors. From CD4+ cells came CD45RA+ naive and CD45RA-negative memory subsets. The protocol was immunoSEQ multiplex PCR, while the TCRdb copy is restricted to in-frame clones and leaves out a portion. Seen here are roughly 2 million clones, roughly 94% observed once, and the top ten hold around 0.13%. This CDR3 spans 18 amino acids. With V trimmed by 4 bases and J by 2 bases, 14 bases remained unmatched. Germline CDR1 and CDR2: SQVTM and ANQGSEA. As regards this clone: Its antigen is undetermined.

This TCR came from a man younger than 35 in good health. Material: naive CD4+ T cells sorted from blood. The sample's subset: CD45RA+ positively selected. This chain connects TRBV29-1 to TRBJ2-5; 12 nucleotides align to TRBD2. CDR3 bases: TGCAGCGTTGTTCCCCCTAGCGGGGGGGTACGGATACAAGAGACCCAGTACTTC. It translates to CSVVPPSGGVRIQETQYF.